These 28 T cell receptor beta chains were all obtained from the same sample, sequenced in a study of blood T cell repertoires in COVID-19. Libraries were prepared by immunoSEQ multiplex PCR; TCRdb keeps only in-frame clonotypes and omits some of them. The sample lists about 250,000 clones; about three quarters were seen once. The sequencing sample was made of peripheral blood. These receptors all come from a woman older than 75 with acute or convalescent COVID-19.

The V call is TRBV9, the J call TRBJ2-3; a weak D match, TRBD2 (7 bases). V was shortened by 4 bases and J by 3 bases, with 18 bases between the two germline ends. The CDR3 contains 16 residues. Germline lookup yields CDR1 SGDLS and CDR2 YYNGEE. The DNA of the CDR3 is TGTGCCAGCAGCCCCCTAGGGGGGGTCGGGACAGATACGCAGTATTTT. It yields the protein CASSPLGGVGTDTQYF.

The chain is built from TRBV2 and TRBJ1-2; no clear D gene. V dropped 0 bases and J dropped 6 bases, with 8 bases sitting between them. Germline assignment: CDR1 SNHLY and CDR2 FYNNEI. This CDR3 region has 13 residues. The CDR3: CASSEARSHGYTF. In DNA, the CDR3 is TGTGCCAGCAGTGAAGCGCGGAGCCATGGCTACACCTTC.

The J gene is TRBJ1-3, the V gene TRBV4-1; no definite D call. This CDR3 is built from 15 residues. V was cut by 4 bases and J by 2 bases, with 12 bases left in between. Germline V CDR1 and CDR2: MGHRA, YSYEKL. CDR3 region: CASSLRHLPGNTIYF. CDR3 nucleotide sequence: TGCGCCAGCAGCCTCCGACACCTTCCTGGAAACACCATATATTTT.

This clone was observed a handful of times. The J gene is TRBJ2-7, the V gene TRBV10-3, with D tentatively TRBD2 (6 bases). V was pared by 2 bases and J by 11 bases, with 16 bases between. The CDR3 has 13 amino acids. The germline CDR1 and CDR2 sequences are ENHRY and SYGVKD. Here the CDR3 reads CAISEAGPSWKYF. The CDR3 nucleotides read TGTGCCATCAGTGAGGCGGGACCCTCCTGGAAGTACTTC.

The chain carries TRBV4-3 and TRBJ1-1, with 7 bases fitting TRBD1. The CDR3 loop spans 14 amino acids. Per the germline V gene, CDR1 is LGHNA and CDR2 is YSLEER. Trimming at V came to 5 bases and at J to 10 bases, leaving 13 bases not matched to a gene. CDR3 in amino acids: CASSDDRAGRVAFF. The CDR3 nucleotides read TGCGCCAGCAGCGACGACAGGGCAGGTAGGGTAGCTTTCTTT.

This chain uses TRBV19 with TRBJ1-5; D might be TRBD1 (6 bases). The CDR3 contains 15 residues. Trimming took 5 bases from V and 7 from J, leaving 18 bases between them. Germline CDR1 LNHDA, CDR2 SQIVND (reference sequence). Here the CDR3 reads CASSDTGHARQPQHF. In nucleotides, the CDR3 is TGTGCCAGTAGTGACACGGGACATGCGAGGCAGCCCCAGCATTTT.

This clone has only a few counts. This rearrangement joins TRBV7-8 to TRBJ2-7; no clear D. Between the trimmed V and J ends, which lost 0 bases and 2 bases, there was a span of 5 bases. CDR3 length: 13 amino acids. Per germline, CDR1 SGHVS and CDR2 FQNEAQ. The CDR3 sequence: CASSLALPYEQYF. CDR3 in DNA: TGTGCCAGCAGCTTAGCTCTCCCCTACGAGCAGTACTTC.

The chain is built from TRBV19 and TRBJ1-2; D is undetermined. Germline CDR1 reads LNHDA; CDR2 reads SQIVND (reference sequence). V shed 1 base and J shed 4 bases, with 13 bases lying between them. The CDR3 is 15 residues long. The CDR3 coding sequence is TGTGCCAGTAGTATAGTCGGAGGTTCTCCCTATGGCTACACCTTC. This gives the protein CASSIVGGSPYGYTF.

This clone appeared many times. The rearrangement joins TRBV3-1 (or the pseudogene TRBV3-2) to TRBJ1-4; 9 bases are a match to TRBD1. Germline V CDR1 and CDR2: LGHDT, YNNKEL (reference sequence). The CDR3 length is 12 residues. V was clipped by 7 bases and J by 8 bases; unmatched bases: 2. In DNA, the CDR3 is TGTGCCAGCAACACAGGGGGCGAAAAACTGTTTTTT. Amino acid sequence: CASNTGGEKLFF.

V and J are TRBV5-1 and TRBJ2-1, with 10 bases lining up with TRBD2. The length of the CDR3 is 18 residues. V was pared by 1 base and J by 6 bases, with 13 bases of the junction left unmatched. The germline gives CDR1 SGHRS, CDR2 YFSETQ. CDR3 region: CASSLFVASGSMGNEQFF. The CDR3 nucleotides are TGCGCCAGCAGCTTGTTCGTGGCTAGCGGGAGTATGGGCAATGAGCAGTTCTTC.

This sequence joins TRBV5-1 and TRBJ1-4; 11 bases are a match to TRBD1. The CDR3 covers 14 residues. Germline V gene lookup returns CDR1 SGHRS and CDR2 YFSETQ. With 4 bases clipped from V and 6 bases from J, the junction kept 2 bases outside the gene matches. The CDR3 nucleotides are TGCGCCAGCAGCAAGGGACAGGGGGATGAAAAACTGTTTTTT. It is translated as CASSKGQGDEKLFF.

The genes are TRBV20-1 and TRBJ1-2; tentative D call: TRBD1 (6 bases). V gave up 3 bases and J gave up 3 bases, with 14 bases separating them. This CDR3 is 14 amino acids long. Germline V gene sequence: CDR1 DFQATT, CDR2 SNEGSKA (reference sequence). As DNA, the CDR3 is TGCAGTGCTAGTTTGAACAGGGTTGACTATGGCTACACCTTC. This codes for CSASLNRVDYGYTF.

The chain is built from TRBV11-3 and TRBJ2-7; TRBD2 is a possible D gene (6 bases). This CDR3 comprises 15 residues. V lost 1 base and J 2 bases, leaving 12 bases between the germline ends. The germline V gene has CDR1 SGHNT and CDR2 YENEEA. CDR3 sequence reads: CASSLGSGRTYEQYF. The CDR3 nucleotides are TGTGCCAGCAGCTTAGGGTCAGGGAGGACCTACGAGCAGTACTTC.

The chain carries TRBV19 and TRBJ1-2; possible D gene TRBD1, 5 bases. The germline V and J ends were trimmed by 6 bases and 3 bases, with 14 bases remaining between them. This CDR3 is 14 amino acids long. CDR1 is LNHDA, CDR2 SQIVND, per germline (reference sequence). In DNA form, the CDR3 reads TGTGCCAGTAGACAGGTCCCTGGGGACTATGGCTACACCTTC. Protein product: CASRQVPGDYGYTF.

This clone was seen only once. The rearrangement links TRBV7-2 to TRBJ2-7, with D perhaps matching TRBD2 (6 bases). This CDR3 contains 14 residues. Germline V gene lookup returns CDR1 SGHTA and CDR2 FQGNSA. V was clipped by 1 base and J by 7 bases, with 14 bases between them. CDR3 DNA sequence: TGTGCCAGCAGCTTAGGGTGGAGGGGTGATGAGCAGTACTTC. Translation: CASSLGWRGDEQYF.

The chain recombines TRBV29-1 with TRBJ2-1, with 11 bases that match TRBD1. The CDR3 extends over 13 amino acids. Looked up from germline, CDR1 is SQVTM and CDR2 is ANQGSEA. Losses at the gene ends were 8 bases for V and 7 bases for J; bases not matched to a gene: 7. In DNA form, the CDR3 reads TGCAGCCTAGGACAGGGGGCGGGAAATGAGCAGTTCTTC. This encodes CSLGQGAGNEQFF.

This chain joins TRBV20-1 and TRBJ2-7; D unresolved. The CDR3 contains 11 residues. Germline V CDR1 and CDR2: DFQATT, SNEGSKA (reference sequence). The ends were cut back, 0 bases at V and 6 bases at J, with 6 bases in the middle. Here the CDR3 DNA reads TGCAGTGCTAGAGAATCGGTCGAGCAGTACTTC. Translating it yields CSARESVEQYF.

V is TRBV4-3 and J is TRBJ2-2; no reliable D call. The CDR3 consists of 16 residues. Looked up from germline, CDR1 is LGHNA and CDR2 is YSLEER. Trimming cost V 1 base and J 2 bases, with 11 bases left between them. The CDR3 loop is CASSQVLGFNTGELFF. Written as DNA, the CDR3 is TGCGCCAGCAGCCAAGTCCTGGGCTTTAACACCGGGGAGCTGTTTTTT.

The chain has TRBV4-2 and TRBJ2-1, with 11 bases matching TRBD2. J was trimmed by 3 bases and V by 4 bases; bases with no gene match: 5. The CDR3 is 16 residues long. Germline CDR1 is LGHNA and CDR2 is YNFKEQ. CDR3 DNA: TGTGCCAGCAGCCCCCGACTAGCGGGGAACTACAATGAGCAGTTCTTC. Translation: CASSPRLAGNYNEQFF.

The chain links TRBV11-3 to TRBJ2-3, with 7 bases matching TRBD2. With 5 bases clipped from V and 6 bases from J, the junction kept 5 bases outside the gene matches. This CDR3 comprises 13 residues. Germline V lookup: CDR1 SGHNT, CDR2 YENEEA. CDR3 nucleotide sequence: TGTGCCAGCAGCCCCCGGACTAGGGATACGCAGTATTTT. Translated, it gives CASSPRTRDTQYF. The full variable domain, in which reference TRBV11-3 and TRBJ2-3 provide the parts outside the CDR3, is EAGVVQSPRYKIIEKKQPVAFWCNPISGHNTLYWYLQNLGQGPELLIRYENEEAVDDSQLPKDRFSAERLKGVDSTLKIQPAELGDSAVYLCASSPRTRDTQYFGPGTRLTVL.

CDR3 DNA sequence: TGTGCCAGCAGTGGTCTGGGAGGTAGGGGTGGCTACACCTTC. Translating gives CASSGLGGRGGYTF. This rearrangement joins TRBV2 to TRBJ1-2; weak D call: TRBD1 (5 bases). The CDR3 length is 14 residues. Germline V lookup: CDR1 SNHLY, CDR2 FYNNEI. V was clipped by 4 bases and J by 7 bases, with 16 bases between them. Using reference TRBV2 and TRBJ1-2 for the parts outside the CDR3, the full variable domain is EPEVTQTPSHQVTQMGQEVILRCVPISNHLYFYWYRQILGQKVEFLVSFYNNEISEKSEIFDDQFSVERPDGSNFTLKIRSTKLEDSAMYFCASSGLGGRGGYTFGSGTRLTVV.

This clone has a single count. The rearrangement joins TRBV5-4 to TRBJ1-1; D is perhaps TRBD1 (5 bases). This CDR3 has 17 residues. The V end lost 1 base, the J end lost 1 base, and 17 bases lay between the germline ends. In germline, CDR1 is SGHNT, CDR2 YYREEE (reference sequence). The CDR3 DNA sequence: TGTGCCAGCAGCTTGTCGGTCCGGGGGGTCACGAACACTGAAGCTTTCTTT. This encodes CASSLSVRGVTNTEAFF.

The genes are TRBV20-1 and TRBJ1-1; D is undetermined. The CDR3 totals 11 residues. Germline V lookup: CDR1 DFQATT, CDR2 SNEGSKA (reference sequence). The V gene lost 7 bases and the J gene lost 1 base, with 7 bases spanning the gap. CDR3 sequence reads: CSGRRNTEAFF. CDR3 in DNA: TGCAGTGGACGGAGGAACACTGAAGCTTTCTTT.

The CDR3 DNA reads as TGTGCCAGCAGTGAAAGCTATTACCGGGACAGGGGACATTCACCCCTCCACTTT. Translating gives CASSESYYRDRGHSPLHF. This chain connects TRBV2 to TRBJ1-6; the match to TRBD1 covers 10 bases. V was clipped by 2 bases and J by 8 bases; unmatched bases: 12. Looked up from germline, CDR1 is SNHLY and CDR2 is FYNNEI. The CDR3 is 18 residues long.

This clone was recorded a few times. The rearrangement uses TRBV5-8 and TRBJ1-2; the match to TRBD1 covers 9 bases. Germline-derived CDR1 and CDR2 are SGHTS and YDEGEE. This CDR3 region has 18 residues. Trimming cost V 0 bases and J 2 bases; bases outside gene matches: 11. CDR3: CASSLGTGASGGNYGYTF. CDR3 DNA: TGTGCCAGCAGCTTGGGGACAGGGGCGTCAGGGGGCAACTATGGCTACACCTTC.

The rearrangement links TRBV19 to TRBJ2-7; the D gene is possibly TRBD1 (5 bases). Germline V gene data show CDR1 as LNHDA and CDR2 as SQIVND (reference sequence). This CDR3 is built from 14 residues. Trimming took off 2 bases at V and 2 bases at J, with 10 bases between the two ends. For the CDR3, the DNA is TGTGCCAGTAGTATACAGGGTGGGACCTACGAGCAGTACTTC. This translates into CASSIQGGTYEQYF.

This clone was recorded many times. The CDR3 bases are TGCGCCAGCAGCTTGAGGGGGGGACAGGAAGCCTATGGCTACACCTTC. The encoded protein is CASSLRGGQEAYGYTF. The chain is built from TRBV5-1 and TRBJ1-2, with TRBD1 matching 8 bases. From germline, CDR1 is SGHRS and CDR2 YFSETQ. The CDR3 spans 16 residues. J gave up 4 bases and V 1 base, and 9 bases lay outside the gene matches.

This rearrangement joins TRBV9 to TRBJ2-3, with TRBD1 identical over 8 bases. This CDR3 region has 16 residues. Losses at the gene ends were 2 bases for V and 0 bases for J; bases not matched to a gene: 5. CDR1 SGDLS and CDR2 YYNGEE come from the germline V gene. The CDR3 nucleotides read TGTGCCAGCAGCGTTCAGGGGGCTCCTAGCACAGATACGCAGTATTTT. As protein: CASSVQGAPSTDTQYF.